Presented here are 17 T cell receptor beta chains from one specimen sequenced in a study of Ad26.COV2.S vaccination and SARS-CoV-2 variants. Profiled with immunoSEQ multiplex PCR; TCRdb holds only in-frame clones, not every one. The sample contains 150,000 to 200,000 clones, roughly 89% of which appear only once. The input for sequencing was peripheral blood, taken after recovery from COVID-19. The origin of the receptors is a human donor who had recovered from COVID-19.

The chain combines TRBV9 with TRBJ2-3, with 9 bases aligning to TRBD2. The CDR3 runs to 15 residues. Germline CDR1 reads SGDLS; CDR2 reads YYNGEE. Trimming cost V 0 bases and J 6 bases; bases outside gene matches: 5. The CDR3 nucleotides are TGTGCCAGCAGCGTAGAACGGCTAGCGGGGGATACGCAGTATTTT. Residues: CASSVERLAGDTQYF.

The CDR3 loop is CASSLDRGTEAFF. In nucleotides, the CDR3 is TGTGCCAGCAGCTTAGACAGAGGGACTGAAGCTTTCTTT. The chain recombines TRBV11-3 with TRBJ1-1; D is ambiguous. V dropped 0 bases and J dropped 5 bases, with 7 bases sitting between them. The CDR3 spans 13 residues. Per the germline V gene, CDR1 is SGHNT and CDR2 is YENEEA.

The V gene is TRBV20-1, the J gene TRBJ2-1, with 9 bases identical to TRBD2. Germline V gene data show CDR1 as DFQATT and CDR2 as SNEGSKA (reference sequence). J lost 0 bases, V lost 3 bases, and 9 bases had no gene match. This CDR3 has 17 amino acids. The CDR3 nucleotides are TGCAGTGCTAGTTTTCTAGCGGGATGCTACTCCTACAATGAGCAGTTCTTC. Residues: CSASFLAGCYSYNEQFF.

This clone was counted once. The chain joins TRBV18 to TRBJ1-5; no clear D gene. V was cut by 5 bases and J by 0 bases, with 8 bases left in between. CDR1 KGHSH and CDR2 LQKENI come from the germline V gene. The CDR3 has 14 residues. Here the CDR3 DNA reads TGTGCCAGCTCAGCGGAGCATAGCAATCAGCCCCAGCATTTT. Amino acid sequence: CASSAEHSNQPQHF.

The rearrangement joins TRBV5-1 to TRBJ2-7; D gene uncertain. CDR3 length equals 16 residues. The V end lost 4 bases, the J end lost 7 bases, and 24 bases lay between the germline ends. Germline V lookup: CDR1 SGHRS, CDR2 YFSETQ. As DNA, the CDR3 is TGCGCCAGCAGCCCCATTACCGTCGGTATCCTTCGGGAGCAGTACTTC. Encoded protein: CASSPITVGILREQYF.

The rearrangement uses TRBV27 and TRBJ2-7, with D tentatively TRBD2 (7 bases). Trimming pared 8 bases from V and 7 bases from J, leaving 24 bases between. The length of the CDR3 is 15 residues. Germline CDR1 and CDR2: MNHEY and SMNVEV (reference sequence). The CDR3 sequence is CASPKGGVPFREQYF. CDR3 sequence (DNA): TGTGCCAGCCCCAAGGGGGGGGTCCCTTTTCGGGAGCAGTACTTC.

The chain links TRBV15 to TRBJ1-2; D unclear. Germline V gene data show CDR1 as LNHNV and CDR2 as YYDKDF (reference sequence). The V gene lost 5 bases and the J gene lost 5 bases, with 15 bases spanning the gap. The CDR3 covers 14 residues. The CDR3: CATSVKNTDYGYTF. The CDR3 DNA reads as TGTGCCACCAGCGTGAAGAATACGGATTATGGCTACACCTTC. Looking up the rest from reference TRBV15 and TRBJ1-2 gives the full variable domain: DAMVIQNPRYQVTQFGKPVTLSCSQTLNHNVMYWYQQKSSQAPKLLFHYYDKDFNNEADTPDNFQSRRPNTSFCFLDIRSPGLGDTAMYLCATSVKNTDYGYTFGSGTRLTVV.

The chain uses TRBV7-9 and TRBJ2-5; D remains unclear. Trimming shortened V by 2 bases and J by 6 bases, and 7 bases separated the two germline ends. Germline V gives CDR1 SEHNR, CDR2 FQNEAQ (reference sequence). This CDR3 spans 12 amino acids. The CDR3 bases are TGTGCCAGCAGCTTAATGGAGCAGACCCAGTACTTC. Protein sequence: CASSLMEQTQYF. Variable domain in full (rest from reference TRBV7-9 and TRBJ2-5): DTGVSQNPRHKITKRGQNVTFRCDPISEHNRLYWYRQTLGQGPEFLTYFQNEAQLEKSRLLSDRFSAERPKGSFSTLEIQRTEQGDSAMYLCASSLMEQTQYFGPGTRLLVL.

This rearrangement joins TRBV5-1 to TRBJ2-1, with 9 bases fitting TRBD2. Germline V gene data show CDR1 as SGHRS and CDR2 as YFSETQ. Trimming took 4 bases from V and 5 from J; bases not matched to a gene: 4. There are 14 residues in the CDR3. CDR3 DNA sequence: TGCGCCAGCAGCCCGCGGGGGGGCCACAATGAGCAGTTCTTC. Its protein product is CASSPRGGHNEQFF.

This clone was observed a handful of times. The chain joins TRBV28 to TRBJ1-2, with D perhaps TRBD1 (6 bases). This CDR3 spans 12 amino acids. Per the germline V gene, CDR1 is MDHEN and CDR2 is SYDVKM. V gave up 8 bases and J gave up 8 bases, with 15 bases separating them. In DNA form, the CDR3 reads TGTGCCAGCGGGGGGGACACAGCCGGCTACACCTTC. Protein: CASGGDTAGYTF.

This rearrangement joins TRBV4-2 to TRBJ2-3; the D gene could be TRBD1 or TRBD2 (6 bases each). Between the trimmed V and J ends, which lost 1 base and 3 bases, there was a span of 11 bases. The CDR3 is made up of 15 amino acids. Germline V gene data show CDR1 as LGHNA and CDR2 as YNFKEQ. The CDR3 sequence is CASSQGGGPTDTQYF. CDR3 nucleotide sequence: TGTGCCAGCAGCCAAGGTGGGGGGCCGACAGATACGCAGTATTTT.

This chain connects TRBV10-3 to TRBJ2-7; tentatively, D is TRBD2 (7 bases). The CDR3 covers 16 residues. Trimming stripped 4 bases from V and 0 bases from J, with 16 bases between. CDR1 and CDR2 from the germline V gene are ENHRY and SYGVKD. CDR3 protein: CAISATSDRSSYEQYF. CDR3 nucleotides: TGTGCCATCAGTGCCACTAGCGACAGGAGCTCCTACGAGCAGTACTTC.

The chain combines TRBV9 with TRBJ2-7, with unresolved D. The germline V gene has CDR1 SGDLS and CDR2 YYNGEE. CDR3 length: 13 residues. The V end lost 0 bases, the J end lost 5 bases, and 9 bases lay between the germline ends. CDR3 sequence (DNA): TGTGCCAGCAGCGTAGACTCTTCCCACGAGCAGTACTTC. Translated, it gives CASSVDSSHEQYF.

This chain links TRBV3-1 (or the pseudogene TRBV3-2) with TRBJ1-2, with D hard to call. The CDR3 is made up of 14 amino acids. V gave up 0 bases and J gave up 8 bases, with 13 bases separating them. CDR1 LGHDT and CDR2 YNNKEL come from the germline V gene (reference sequence). The CDR3 DNA follows: TGTGCCAGCAGCCAAGAATGGACGTTGGGGGGCTACACCTTC. Its protein product is CASSQEWTLGGYTF.

The chain recombines TRBV25-1 with TRBJ2-7; D call uncertain. Trimming shortened V by 3 bases and J by 2 bases, and 14 bases separated the two germline ends. The CDR3 runs 15 residues. CDR1 and CDR2 (germline): MGHDK, SYGVNS. The CDR3 coding sequence is TGTGCCAGCAGTGATGATCGGCAGGATCCCTACGAGCAGTACTTC. Translated, it gives CASSDDRQDPYEQYF.

This sequence joins TRBV27 and TRBJ2-5; 11 nucleotides agree with TRBD1. J lost 6 bases, V lost 4 bases, and 7 bases had no gene match. In germline, CDR1 is MNHEY, CDR2 SMNVEV (reference sequence). This CDR3 contains 15 residues. The DNA of the CDR3 is TGTGCCAGCAGTTCTGGACAGGGGGCGGGACAGACCCAGTACTTC. Amino acids: CASSSGQGAGQTQYF.

The chain carries TRBV5-1 and TRBJ1-1; TRBD1 matches 9 bases. This CDR3 has 18 residues. The V segment lost 3 bases and the J segment 1 base; nucleotides outside the gene matches: 13. Germline CDR1 is SGHRS and CDR2 is YFSETQ. CDR3 nucleotide sequence: TGCGCCAGCAGCTCGGCCGTAAACAGGGGGCCACCGAACACTGAAGCTTTCTTT. Translated: CASSSAVNRGPPNTEAFF.